This T cell receptor beta chain was documented in a study of naive and memory T cell subsets. Findings of the study overall: Especially in CD8 cells, naive repertoires contained a few larger clonotypes, possibly CD45RA-re-expressing memory cells. Gini index rose across naive, CM, EM and EMRA in CD4 and CD8.

This clonotype showed up many times. Its specificity is not known. After the first PCR, alpha and beta chain libraries were processed separately. Sequential positive selection took CD4 T cells first, then CD8 T cells. This CDR3 spans 13 amino acids. Germline V gene lookup returns CDR1 SGHTA and CDR2 FQGNSA. With 3 bases removed from V and 4 bases from J, the gap between germline ends came to 10 bases. An equimolar mix of two oligonucleotides served as the beta constant-region primer for TRBC1 and TRBC2. Four rounds of PCR amplified the ligated cDNA using nested alpha and beta constant-region primers plus SP2. One entry per CDR3 protein, called by TCRdb with MiXCR from the UMI-ligation and nested PCR reads. The table has 150,000 or so distinct CDR3 sequences, roughly 22% seen once.

The rearrangement links TRBV7-2 to TRBJ2-7; D remains ambiguous. This clonotype originated in a human donor in good health. Sequences were obtained from naive CD4+ T cells from blood. DNA of the CDR3: TGTGCCAGCAGCTTCAACCAGGTATACGAGCAGTACTTC. Encoded protein: CASSFNQVYEQYF.